This TCR beta chain was sequenced during a study of T-cell memory formation after mild COVID-19 (dated by TCRdb to the early 2020s). In terms of the full investigation: TCR sequence clusters from the two donors were largely donor specific. The cohort comprised two young, previously healthy adult volunteers, one female and one male. Longitudinal TCRalpha and TCRbeta repertoire sequencing tracked T-cell clones expanding and contracting after mild COVID-19 in two donors. Paper-wide results and their limitations: From day 15 to 85, contracting clones showed balanced CD4/CD8 phenotypes, whereas a second wave of clones that expanded from day 15 to 37 leaned towards CD4+. Some responding clones were found in pre-infection memory, which suggests that pre-existing cross-reactive memory T cells took part in the SARS-CoV-2 response. SARS-CoV-2 specificity was not confirmed for the second-wave clones peaking on day 37. Contracting CD4+ clones turned up mainly in the CM and EM memory subsets, whereas EMRA was where CD8+ clones were enriched. Only a couple of mild cases were covered in the study, and larger cohorts including severe cases with pre-infection samples were considered necessary.

Ficoll-Paque density gradient centrifugation was used to isolate PBMCs. As for this clonotype: Its recognized antigen is unknown. Per-base quality was not reported, and no clone a single base away is much larger than it.

The germline V gene specifies MNHEY as CDR1 and SVGEGT as CDR2. V is reduced by 0 bases and J by 2 bases, leaving a spacing of 14 bases between them. CDR3 length: 17 amino acids, cysteine to phenylalanine. Only the CDR3 region is kept as DNA, spanning 51 bases read in frame from base 1. Instrument used: Illumina NovaSeq 6000. cDNA libraries for TCRalpha and TCRbeta were prepared by 5'RACE using constant-segment primers, with sample barcodes and unique molecular identifiers added. RNA was extracted from every sample with Trizol reagent. Libraries were amplified in two PCR steps, with a second sample barcode and Illumina TruSeq adapters added in the second step. The libraries were sequenced on an Illumina NovaSeq using 2 x 150 bp paired-end reads. For the original study's pipeline: With migec v1.2.7, reads were demultiplexed and then collapsed into UMI-guided consensus sequences. With mixcr v2.1.11, UMI consensuses were aligned to TRA and TRB V and J templates and assembled into clonotypes. A clonotype was counted as expanded or contracted only if both edgeR and NoisET called the change significant, with noise models trained on biological replicates. For edgeR calls, a false discovery rate-adjusted p below 0.01 and a log2 fold-change threshold of 1 were applied. PCA with hierarchical clustering of max-normalized trajectories of the 1000 most abundant clonotypes was used as exploratory dynamics analysis. Each responding clone was given a CD4 or CD8 phenotype based on the CD4+ and CD8+ repertoires, which had been sequenced separately. The public reads were quality trimmed at Q25 with fastp and then assembled into clones with MiXCR by TCRdb, keeping productive beta chains. Rows are combined by CDR3 protein, so each entry shows the most common genes and DNA. The V and J calls were determined by TCRdb, not by the authors. The sample includes a few hundred thousand distinct CDR3 sequences, with about 20% observed a single time. The top ten clones comprise roughly 8.3% of the sample.

The sequence was collected from an adult woman who had mild COVID-19 (a few samples of this study predate the infection). The sample titles of this study are shuffled in the database, so cell type and time point are left out; the donor was told from shared clones. Material: PBMCs or a T cell subset sorted from them (not recorded which). The rearranged chain carries TRBV6-2 or TRBV6-3 and TRBJ2-1; the D gene is possibly TRBD2, with 6 bases matching. The CDR3 has the sequence CASSYSSGGVTYNEQFF. The nucleotide sequence is TGTGCCAGCAGTTACTCGTCCGGGGGTGTGACCTACAATGAGCAGTTCTTC.